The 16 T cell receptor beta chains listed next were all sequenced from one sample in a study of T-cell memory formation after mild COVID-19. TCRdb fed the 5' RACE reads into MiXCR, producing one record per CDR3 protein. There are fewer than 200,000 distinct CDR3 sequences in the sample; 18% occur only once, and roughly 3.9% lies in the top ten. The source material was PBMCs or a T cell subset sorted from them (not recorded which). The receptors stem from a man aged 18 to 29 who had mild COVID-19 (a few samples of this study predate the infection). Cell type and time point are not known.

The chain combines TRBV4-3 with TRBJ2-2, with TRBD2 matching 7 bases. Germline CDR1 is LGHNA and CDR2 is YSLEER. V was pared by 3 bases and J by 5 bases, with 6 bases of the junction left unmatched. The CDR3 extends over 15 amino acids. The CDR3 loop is CASSHFNGGTGELFF. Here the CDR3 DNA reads TGCGCCAGCAGCCACTTCAACGGGGGGACCGGGGAGCTGTTTTTT.

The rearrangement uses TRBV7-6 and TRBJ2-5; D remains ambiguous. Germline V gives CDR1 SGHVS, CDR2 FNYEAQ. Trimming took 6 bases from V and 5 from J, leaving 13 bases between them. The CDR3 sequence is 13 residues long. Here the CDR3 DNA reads TGTGCCAGCAGTGAGTCGAGAATGGAGACCCAGTACTTC. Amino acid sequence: CASSESRMETQYF.

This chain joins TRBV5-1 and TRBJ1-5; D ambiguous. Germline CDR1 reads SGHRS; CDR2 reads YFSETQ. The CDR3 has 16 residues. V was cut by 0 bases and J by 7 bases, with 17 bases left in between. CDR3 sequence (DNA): TGCGCCAGCAGCTTGGGGGCGTCGGGAAAAGGGCAGCCCCAGCATTTT. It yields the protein CASSLGASGKGQPQHF.

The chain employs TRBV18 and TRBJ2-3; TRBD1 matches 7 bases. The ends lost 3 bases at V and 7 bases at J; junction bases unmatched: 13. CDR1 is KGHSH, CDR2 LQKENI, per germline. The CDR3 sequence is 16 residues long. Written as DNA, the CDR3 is TGTGCCAGCTCACCTCTTGGCCCCGGACAGGACTATACGCAGTATTTT. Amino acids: CASSPLGPGQDYTQYF.

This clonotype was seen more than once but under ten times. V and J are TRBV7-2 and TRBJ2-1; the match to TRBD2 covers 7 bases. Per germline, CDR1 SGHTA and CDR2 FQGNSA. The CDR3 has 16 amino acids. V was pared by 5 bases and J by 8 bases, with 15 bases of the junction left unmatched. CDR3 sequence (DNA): TGTGCCAGCAGCCGTAACGGGGGGAGAGGGTATGATGAGCAGTTCTTC. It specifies CASSRNGGRGYDEQFF.

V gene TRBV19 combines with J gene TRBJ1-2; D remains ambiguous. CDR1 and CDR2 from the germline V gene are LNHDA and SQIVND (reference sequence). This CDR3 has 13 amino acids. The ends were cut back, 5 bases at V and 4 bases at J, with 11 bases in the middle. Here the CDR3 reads CASSFAETYGYTF. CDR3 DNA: TGTGCCAGTAGTTTCGCGGAGACCTATGGCTACACCTTC.

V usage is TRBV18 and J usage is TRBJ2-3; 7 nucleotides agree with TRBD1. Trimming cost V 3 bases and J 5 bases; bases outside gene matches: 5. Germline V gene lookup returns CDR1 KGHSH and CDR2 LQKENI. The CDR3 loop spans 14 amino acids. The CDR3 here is CASSPTGYEDTQYF. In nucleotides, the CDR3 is TGTGCCAGCTCACCGACAGGGTATGAAGATACGCAGTATTTT.

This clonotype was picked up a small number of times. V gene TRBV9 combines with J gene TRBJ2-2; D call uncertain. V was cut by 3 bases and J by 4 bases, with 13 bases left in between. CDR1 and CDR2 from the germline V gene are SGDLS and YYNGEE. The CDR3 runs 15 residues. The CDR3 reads CASSAQDFPTGELFF. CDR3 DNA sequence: TGTGCCAGCAGCGCACAAGACTTCCCCACCGGGGAGCTGTTTTTT. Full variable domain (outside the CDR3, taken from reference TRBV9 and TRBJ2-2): DSGVTQTPKHLITATGQRVTLRCSPRSGDLSVYWYQQSLDQGLQFLIQYYNGEERAKGNILERFSAQQFPDLHSELNLSSLELGDSALYFCASSAQDFPTGELFFGEGSRLTVL.

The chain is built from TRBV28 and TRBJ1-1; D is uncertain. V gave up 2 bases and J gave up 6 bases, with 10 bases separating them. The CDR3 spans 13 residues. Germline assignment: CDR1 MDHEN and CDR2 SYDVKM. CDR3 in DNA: TGTGCCAGCAGTTTAGGGATAATGCCTGAAGCTTTCTTT. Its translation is CASSLGIMPEAFF. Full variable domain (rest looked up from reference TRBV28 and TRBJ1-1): DVKVTQSSRYLVKRTGEKVFLECVQDMDHENMFWYRQDPGLGLRLIYFSYDVKMKEKGDIPEGYSVSREKKERFSLILESASTNQTSMYLCASSLGIMPEAFFGQGTRLTVV.

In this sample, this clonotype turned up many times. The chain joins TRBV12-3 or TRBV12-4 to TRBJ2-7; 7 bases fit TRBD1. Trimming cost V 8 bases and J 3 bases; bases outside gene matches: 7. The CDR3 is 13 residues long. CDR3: CASSRDRDYEQYF. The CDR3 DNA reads TGTGCCAGCTCCCGGGACAGAGACTACGAGCAGTACTTC.

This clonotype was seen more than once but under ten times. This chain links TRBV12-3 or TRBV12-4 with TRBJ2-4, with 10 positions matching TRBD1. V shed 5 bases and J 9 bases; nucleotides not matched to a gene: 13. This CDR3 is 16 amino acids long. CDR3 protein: CASSAGTGAYGGIQYF. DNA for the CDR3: TGTGCCAGCAGTGCCGGGACAGGGGCTTACGGGGGCATTCAGTACTTC.

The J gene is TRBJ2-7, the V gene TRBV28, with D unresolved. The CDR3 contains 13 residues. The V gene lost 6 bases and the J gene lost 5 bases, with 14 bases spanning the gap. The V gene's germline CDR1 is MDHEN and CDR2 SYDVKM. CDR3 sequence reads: CASSPTTGHEQYV. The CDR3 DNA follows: TGTGCCAGCAGCCCGACAACCGGCCACGAGCAGTACGTC.

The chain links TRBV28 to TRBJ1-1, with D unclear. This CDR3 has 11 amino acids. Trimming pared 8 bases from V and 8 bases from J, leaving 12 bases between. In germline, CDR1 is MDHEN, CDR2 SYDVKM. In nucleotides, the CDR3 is TGTGCCAGCGCAATAAACCGAGAAGCTTTCTTT. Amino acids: CASAINREAFF.

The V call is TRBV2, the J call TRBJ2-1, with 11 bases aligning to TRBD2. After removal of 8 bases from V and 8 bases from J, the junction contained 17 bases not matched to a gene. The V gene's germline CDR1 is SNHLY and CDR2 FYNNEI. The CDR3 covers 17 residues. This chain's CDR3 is CASSGGLAENPGDEQFF. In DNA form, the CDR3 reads TGTGCCAGCTCCGGGGGACTAGCGGAAAACCCAGGCGATGAGCAGTTCTTC.

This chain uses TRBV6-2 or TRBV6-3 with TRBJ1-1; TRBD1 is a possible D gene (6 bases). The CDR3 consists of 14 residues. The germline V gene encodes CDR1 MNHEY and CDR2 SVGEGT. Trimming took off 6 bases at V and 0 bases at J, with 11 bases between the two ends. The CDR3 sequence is CASRRDTLNTEAFF. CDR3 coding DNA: TGTGCCAGCAGGAGGGACACCCTGAACACTGAAGCTTTCTTT.

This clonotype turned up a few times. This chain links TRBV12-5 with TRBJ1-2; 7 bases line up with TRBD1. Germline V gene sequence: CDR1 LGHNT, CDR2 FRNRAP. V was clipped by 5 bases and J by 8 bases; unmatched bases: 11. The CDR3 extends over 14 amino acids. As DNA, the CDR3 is TGTGCTAGTGGTCCGATATCAGGGGGTGGCGGCTACACCTTC. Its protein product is CASGPISGGGGYTF.